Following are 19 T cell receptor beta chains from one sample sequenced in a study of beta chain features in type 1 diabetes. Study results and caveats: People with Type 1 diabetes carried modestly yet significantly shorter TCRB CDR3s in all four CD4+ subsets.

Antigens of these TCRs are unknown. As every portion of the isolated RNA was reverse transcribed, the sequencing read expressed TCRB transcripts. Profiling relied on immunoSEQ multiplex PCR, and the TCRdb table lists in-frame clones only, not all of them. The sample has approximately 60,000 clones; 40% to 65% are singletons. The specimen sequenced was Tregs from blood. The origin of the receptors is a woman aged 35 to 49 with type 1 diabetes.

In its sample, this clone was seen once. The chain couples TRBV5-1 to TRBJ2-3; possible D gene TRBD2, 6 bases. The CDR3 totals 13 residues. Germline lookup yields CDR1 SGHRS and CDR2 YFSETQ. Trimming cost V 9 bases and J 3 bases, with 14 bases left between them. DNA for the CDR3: TGCGCCACCCGACCCGGAGGGACAGATACGCAGTATTTT. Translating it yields CATRPGGTDTQYF.

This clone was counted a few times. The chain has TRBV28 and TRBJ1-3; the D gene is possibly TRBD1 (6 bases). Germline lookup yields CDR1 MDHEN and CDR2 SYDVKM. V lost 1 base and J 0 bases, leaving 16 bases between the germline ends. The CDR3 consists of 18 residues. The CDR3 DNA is TGTGCCAGCAGTTTATACAACACAGGGTTCGGCTCTGGAAACACCATATATTTT. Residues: CASSLYNTGFGSGNTIYF.

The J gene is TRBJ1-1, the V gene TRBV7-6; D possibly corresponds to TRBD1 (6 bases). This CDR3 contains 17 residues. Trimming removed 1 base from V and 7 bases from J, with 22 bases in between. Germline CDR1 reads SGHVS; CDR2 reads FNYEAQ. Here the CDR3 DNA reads TGTGCCAGCAGCTTAGGCCTGGACAGCGCGAAGAAGGATGAAGCTTTCTTT. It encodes CASSLGLDSAKKDEAFF.

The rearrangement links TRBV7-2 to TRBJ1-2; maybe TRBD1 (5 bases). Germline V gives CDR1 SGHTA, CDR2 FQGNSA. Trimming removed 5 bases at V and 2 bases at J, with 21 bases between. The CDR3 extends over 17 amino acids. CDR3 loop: CASSHRGFGSQNYGYTF. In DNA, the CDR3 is TGTGCCAGCAGCCACCGGGGGTTTGGCAGCCAGAACTATGGCTACACCTTC.

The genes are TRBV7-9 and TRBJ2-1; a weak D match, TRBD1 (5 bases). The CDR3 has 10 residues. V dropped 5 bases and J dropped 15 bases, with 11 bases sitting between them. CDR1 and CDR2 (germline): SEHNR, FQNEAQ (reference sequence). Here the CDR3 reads CASSRGRRFF. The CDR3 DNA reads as TGTGCCAGCAGCAGGGGTCGGAGGTTCTTC.

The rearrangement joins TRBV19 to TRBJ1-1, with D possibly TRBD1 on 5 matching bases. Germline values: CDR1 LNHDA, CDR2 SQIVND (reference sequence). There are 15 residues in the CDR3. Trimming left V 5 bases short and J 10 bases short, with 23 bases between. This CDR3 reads CASSPWGRVEDGAFF. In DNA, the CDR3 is TGTGCCAGTAGTCCTTGGGGCAGGGTCGAGGATGGAGCTTTCTTT. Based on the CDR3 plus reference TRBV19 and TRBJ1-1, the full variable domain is DGGITQSPKYLFRKEGQNVTLSCEQNLNHDAMYWYRQDPGQGLRLIYYSQIVNDFQKGDIAEGYSVSREKKESFPLTVTSAQKNPTAFYLCASSPWGRVEDGAFFGQGTRLTVV.

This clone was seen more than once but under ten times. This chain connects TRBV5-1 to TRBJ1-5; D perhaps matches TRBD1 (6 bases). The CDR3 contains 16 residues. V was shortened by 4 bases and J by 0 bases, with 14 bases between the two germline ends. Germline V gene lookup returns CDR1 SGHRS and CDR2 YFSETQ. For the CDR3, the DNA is TGCGCCAGCAGCGAATCAGGGGATTATAGCAATCAGCCCCAGCATTTT. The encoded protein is CASSESGDYSNQPQHF.

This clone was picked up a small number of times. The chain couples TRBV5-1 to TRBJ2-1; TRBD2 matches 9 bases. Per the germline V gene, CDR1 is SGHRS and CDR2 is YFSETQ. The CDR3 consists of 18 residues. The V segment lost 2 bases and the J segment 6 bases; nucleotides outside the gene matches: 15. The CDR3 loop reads CASSFVGVAGGRSNEQFF. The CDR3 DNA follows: TGCGCCAGCAGCTTCGTCGGAGTGGCGGGAGGGAGAAGCAATGAGCAGTTCTTC.

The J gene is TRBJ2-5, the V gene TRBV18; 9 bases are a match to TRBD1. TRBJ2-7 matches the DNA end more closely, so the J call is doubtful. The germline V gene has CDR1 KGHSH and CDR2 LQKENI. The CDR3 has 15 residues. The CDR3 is CASSPGQGTSYEQYF. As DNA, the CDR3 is TGTGCCAGCTCACCAGGACAGGGGACCTCCTACGAGCAGTACTTC.

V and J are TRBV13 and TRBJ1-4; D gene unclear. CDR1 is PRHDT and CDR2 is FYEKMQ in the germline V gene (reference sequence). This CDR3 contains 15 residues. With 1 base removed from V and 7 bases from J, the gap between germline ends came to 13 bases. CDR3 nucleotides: TGTGCCAGCAGCTTAGCCGGCAGACTCGCTGAAAAACTGTTTTTT. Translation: CASSLAGRLAEKLFF.

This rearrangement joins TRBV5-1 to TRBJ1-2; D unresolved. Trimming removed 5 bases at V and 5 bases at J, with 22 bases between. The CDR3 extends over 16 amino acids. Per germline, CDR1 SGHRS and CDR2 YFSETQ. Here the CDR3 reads CASSESVPEGEYGYTF. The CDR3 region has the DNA TGCGCCAGCAGTGAGTCGGTTCCGGAGGGAGAGTATGGCTACACCTTC.

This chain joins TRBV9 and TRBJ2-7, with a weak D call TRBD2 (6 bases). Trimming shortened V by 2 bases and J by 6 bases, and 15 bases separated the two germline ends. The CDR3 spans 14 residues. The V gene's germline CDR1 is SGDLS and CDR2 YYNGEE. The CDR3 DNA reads TGTGCCAGCAGCGTTTCGCGGTGGGGACTCGAGCAGTACTTC. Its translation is CASSVSRWGLEQYF.

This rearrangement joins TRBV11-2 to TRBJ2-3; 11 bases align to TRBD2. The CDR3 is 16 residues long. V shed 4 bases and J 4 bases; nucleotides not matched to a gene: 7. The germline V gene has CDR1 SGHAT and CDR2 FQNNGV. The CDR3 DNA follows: TGTGCCAGCAGCTCGACTAGCGGGAACCGGCCAGATACGCAGTATTTT. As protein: CASSSTSGNRPDTQYF.

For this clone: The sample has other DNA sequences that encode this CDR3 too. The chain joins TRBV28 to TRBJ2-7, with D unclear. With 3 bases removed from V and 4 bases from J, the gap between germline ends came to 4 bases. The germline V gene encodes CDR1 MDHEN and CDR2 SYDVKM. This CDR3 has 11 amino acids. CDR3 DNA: TGTGCCAGCAGTTTTAGATACGAGCAGTACTTC. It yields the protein CASSFRYEQYF.

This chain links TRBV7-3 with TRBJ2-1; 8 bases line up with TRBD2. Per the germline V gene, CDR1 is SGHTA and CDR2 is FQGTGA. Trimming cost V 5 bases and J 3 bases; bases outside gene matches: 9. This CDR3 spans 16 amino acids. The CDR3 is CASSAWGTRRYNEQFF. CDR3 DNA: TGTGCCAGCAGCGCCTGGGGGACTAGGCGCTACAATGAGCAGTTCTTC.

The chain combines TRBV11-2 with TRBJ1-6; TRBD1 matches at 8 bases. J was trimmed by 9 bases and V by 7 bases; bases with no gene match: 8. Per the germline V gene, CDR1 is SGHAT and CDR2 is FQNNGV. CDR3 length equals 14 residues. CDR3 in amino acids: CASTTGTGSSPLHF. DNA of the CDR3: TGTGCCAGCACGACTGGGACAGGCTCTTCACCCCTCCACTTT.

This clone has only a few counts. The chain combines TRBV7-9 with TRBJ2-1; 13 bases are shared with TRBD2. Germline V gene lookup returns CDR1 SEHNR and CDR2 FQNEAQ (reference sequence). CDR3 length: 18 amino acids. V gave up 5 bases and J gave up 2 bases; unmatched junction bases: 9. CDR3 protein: CASSPRLAGGQAYNEQFF. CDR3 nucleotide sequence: TGTGCCAGCAGCCCCAGACTAGCGGGAGGCCAAGCCTACAATGAGCAGTTCTTC. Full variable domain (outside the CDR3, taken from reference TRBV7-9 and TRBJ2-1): DTGVSQNPRHKITKRGQNVTFRCDPISEHNRLYWYRQTLGQGPEFLTYFQNEAQLEKSRLLSDRFSAERPKGSFSTLEIQRTEQGDSAMYLCASSPRLAGGQAYNEQFFGPGTRLTVL.

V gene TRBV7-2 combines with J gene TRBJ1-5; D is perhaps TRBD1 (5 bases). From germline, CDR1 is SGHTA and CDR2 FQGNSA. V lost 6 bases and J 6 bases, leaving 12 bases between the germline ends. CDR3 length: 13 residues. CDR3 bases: TGTGCCAGCAGTCCGGAGGGGACTCAGCCCCAGCATTTT. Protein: CASSPEGTQPQHF.

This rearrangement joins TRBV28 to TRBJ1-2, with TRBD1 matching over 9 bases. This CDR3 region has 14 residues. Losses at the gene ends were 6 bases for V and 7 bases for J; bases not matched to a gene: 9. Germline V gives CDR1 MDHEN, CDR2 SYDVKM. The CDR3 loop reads CASRVTGGRGGYTF. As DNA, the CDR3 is TGTGCCAGCAGAGTAACAGGGGGCCGAGGTGGCTACACCTTC.